The rows below give T cell receptor beta chains drawn from one sample of a study of molecular identifiers for immune sequencing clone quantification. TCRdb recomputed calls from the PCR reads with MiXCR, one row per CDR3 protein. This table holds about 510,000 distinct CDR3 sequences, around 21% found once. Sequenced sample: naive CD8+ T cells from blood, with Jurkat cell RNA spiked in. These receptors originate from a human donor in good health. Some libraries in this study had Jurkat cell RNA spiked in. Both conserved end residues are trimmed from each CDR3.

TRBV29-1	13	SVASTGLYNYGYT
TRBV6-2/TRBV6-3	11	AGRGTVSYEQY
TRBV6-1	13	ASSADGGEGETQY
TRBV7-3	13	ASKLTPQTTDTQY
TRBV7-9	15	ASSSAGGPYSNQPQH
TRBV27	10	ASSPGPNEQF
TRBV7-2	13	ASSIDSSMWETQY
TRBV5-3	14	ASSSLREWDTGELF
TRBV6-2/TRBV6-3	12	ASSYKRSNQPQH
TRBV11-2	13	ASSLFDRKTGIQY
TRBV3-1	14	ASSPEQTGYTGELF
TRBV19	14	ASSIGSGLAAYEQY
TRBV30	12	AWSVGQGVGEAF
TRBV14	11	ASSRTGRETQY
TRBV30	12	AWSEGIGGNEQF
TRBV28	12	ASSLTGKSYEQY
TRBV5-6	12	ASSEGQGLYTQY
TRBV6-1	12	ASSEGSGVYEQY
TRBV6-2/TRBV6-3	12	ASSYVGVNTEAF
TRBV11-2	10	ASSLGGIEQF
TRBV11-3	16	ASSYLREKGPPSYEQY
TRBV2	13	ASSSGTFQEETQY
TRBV9	12	ASSVSGVHQPQH
TRBV7-9	12	ASSSPRGAYEQY
TRBV4-3	12	ASSQAESTDTQY
TRBV19	16	ASSNPDRGEYSNQPQH
TRBV6-2/TRBV6-3	12	ASSLTLRRGPQH
TRBV5-1	9	ASSSAAEQF
TRBV6-5	12	ASSYRALGTEAF
TRBV6-5	15	ASSHQQAGGGTDTQY
TRBV2	11	ASSDRYNYGYT